This TCR beta chain emerged from a study of cytotoxic CD8 clonotypes in ibrutinib-treated CLL. Study-wide points: The study found baseline clonality above age-matched healthy donors, tracking circulating CD8+ T-cell counts.

The table came from immunoSEQ multiplex PCR; TCRdb's copy has only in-frame clones and leaves some out. The sample contains fewer than 50,000 clones, 45% to 55% of which appear only once. This CDR3 comprises 14 residues. Germline CDR1 is WNHNN and CDR2 is SYGVQD (reference sequence). V gave up 0 bases and J gave up 6 bases, with 8 bases separating them. Notes on this clone: Its antigen is not identified.

The clonotype comes from a human donor with chronic lymphocytic leukemia. J is TRBJ2-2 and V is TRBV10-1; D not resolved. Sample: PBMCs, taken after 12 months of ibrutinib treatment. The CDR3 loop reads CASSESFGAGELFF. The DNA of the CDR3 is TGCGCCAGCAGTGAGTCGTTCGGAGCCGGGGAGCTGTTTTTT.